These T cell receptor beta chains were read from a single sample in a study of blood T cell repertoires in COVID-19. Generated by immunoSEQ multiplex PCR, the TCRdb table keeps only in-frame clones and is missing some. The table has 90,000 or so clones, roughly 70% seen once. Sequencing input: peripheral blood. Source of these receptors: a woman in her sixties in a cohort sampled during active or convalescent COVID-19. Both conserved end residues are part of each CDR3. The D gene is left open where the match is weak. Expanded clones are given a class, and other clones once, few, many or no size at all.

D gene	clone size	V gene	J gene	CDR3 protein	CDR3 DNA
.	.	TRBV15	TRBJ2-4	CATRLPGLAKNIQYF	TGTGCCACCCGTCTCCCCGGACTAGCCAAAAACATTCAGTACTTC
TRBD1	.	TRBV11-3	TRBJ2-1	CASSFDGTGQDEQFF	TGTGCCAGCAGCTTTGATGGGACAGGGCAAGATGAGCAGTTCTTC
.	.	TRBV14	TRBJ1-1	CASSLFGAFTEAFF	TGTGCCAGCAGCCTTTTTGGGGCGTTCACTGAAGCTTTCTTT
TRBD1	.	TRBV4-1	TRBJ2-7	CASSQEDRGSSYEQYF	TGCGCCAGCAGCCAAGAGGACAGGGGGAGCTCCTACGAGCAGTACTTC
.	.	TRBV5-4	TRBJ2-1	CASSLAGRDEQFF	TGTGCCAGCAGCTTGGCCGGCAGGGATGAGCAGTTCTTC
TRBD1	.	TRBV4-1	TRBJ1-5	CASSQDSRGEYSNQPQHF	TGCGCCAGCAGCCAAGATTCCAGGGGGGAATATAGCAATCAGCCCCAGCATTTT
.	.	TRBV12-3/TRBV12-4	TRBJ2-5	CASSFSVTQYF	TGTGCCAGCAGTTTTAGCGTGACCCAGTACTTC
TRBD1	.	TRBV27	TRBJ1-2	CASSPRQGLNGYTF	TGTGCCAGCAGTCCCAGACAGGGCCTTAATGGCTACACCTTC
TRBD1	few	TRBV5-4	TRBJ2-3	CASSLGQGYADTQYF	TGTGCCAGCAGCTTGGGACAGGGGTACGCAGATACGCAGTATTTT
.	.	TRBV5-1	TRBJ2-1	CASSLSRGDNEQFF	TGCGCCAGCAGCTTGAGCAGGGGCGACAATGAGCAGTTCTTC
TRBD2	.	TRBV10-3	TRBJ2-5	CAISGVAGGPLQETQYF	TGTGCCATCAGTGGTGTGGCGGGGGGACCACTCCAAGAGACCCAGTACTTC
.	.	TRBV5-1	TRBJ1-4	CASSPVEGLGFREKLFF	TGCGCCAGCAGCCCGGTGGAGGGGCTGGGGTTTCGTGAAAAACTGTTTTTT
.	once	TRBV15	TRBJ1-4	CATSRDRRSSTNEKLFF	TGTGCCACCAGCAGGGACCGGAGGTCGTCAACTAATGAAAAACTGTTTTTT
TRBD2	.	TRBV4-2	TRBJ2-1	CASSQAGLAGGYNEQFF	TGTGCCAGCAGCCAAGCTGGACTAGCGGGGGGATACAATGAGCAGTTCTTC
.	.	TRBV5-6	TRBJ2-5	CASSRGLIAETQYF	TGTGCCAGCAGCCGGGGACTGATAGCGGAGACCCAGTACTTC
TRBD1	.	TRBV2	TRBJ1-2	CASVVGQEYGYTF	TGTGCCAGCGTTGTGGGACAGGAGTATGGCTACACCTTC
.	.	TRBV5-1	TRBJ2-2	CASSPNSGFSGELFF	TGCGCCAGCAGCCCGAACTCAGGGTTTTCCGGGGAGCTGTTTTTT
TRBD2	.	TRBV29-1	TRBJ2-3	CSVAPGSGGSRTDTQYF	TGCAGCGTTGCCCCGGGTAGCGGGGGTAGTCGCACAGATACGCAGTATTTT
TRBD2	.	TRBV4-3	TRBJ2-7	CASSLQRGGSYEQYF	TGCGCCAGCAGCCTGCAGCGGGGCGGGTCCTACGAGCAGTACTTC
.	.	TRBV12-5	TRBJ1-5	CASGLLRDSNQPQHF	TGTGCTAGTGGTTTGCTACGGGATAGCAATCAGCCCCAGCATTTT
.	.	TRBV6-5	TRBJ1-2	CASRHTQGRNYGYTF	TGTGCCAGCAGGCACACTCAGGGGAGAAACTATGGCTACACCTTC
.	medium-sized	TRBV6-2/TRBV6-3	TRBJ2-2	CASSLAGELFF	TGTGCCAGCAGTCTCGCCGGGGAGCTGTTTTTT
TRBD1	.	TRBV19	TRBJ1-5	CASSIGGQLNQPQHF	TGTGCCAGTAGTATCGGGGGACAGCTCAATCAGCCCCAGCATTTT
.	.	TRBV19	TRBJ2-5	CASSIAPRGETQYF	TGTGCCAGTAGTATAGCCCCCAGGGGAGAGACCCAGTACTTC
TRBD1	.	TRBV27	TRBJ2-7	CASSLLGQGAAREQYF	TGTGCCAGCAGTTTACTTGGACAGGGGGCAGCTAGGGAGCAGTACTTC
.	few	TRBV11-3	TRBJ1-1	CASSSGHTNTEAFF	TGTGCCAGCAGCTCGGGACACACGAACACTGAAGCTTTCTTT
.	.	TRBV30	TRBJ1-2	CAWTPRGGLRYGYTF	TGTGCCTGGACCCCCCGGGGGGGGCTCCGGTATGGCTACACCTTC
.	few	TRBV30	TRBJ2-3	CAWSVQVFKDTQYF	TGTGCCTGGAGTGTACAGGTTTTTAAAGATACGCAGTATTTT
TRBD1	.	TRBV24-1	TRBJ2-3	CATAGTATDTQYF	TGTGCCACAGCCGGGACAGCTACAGATACGCAGTATTTT
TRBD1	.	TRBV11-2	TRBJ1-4	CASSFPDREVEKLFF	TGTGCCAGCAGCTTCCCGGACAGGGAGGTTGAAAAACTGTTTTTT
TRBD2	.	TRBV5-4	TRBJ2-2	CASRGGTSDPRAGELFF	TGTGCCAGCAGAGGGGGGACTAGCGATCCGAGGGCCGGGGAGCTGTTTTTT
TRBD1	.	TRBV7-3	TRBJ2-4	CASSLSTGLAKNIQYF	TGTGCCAGCAGCCTCTCGACAGGGTTAGCCAAAAACATTCAGTACTTC
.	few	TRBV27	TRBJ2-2	CATPREAGPISTGELFF	TGTGCCACCCCCAGGGAGGCAGGGCCCATCAGCACCGGGGAGCTGTTTTTT
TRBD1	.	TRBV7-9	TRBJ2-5	CASSPRDRGQGLQETQYF	TGTGCCAGCAGCCCCCGGGACAGGGGACAGGGGCTTCAAGAGACCCAGTACTTC
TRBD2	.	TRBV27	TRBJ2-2	CASSLSPYLAGGPRELFF	TGTGCCAGCAGTTTATCACCCTACCTAGCGGGGGGGCCTCGGGAGCTGTTTTTT
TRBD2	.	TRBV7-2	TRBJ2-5	CASSQTSGGSETQYF	TGTGCCAGCAGCCAGACTAGCGGGGGGTCAGAGACCCAGTACTTC
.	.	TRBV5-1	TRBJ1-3	CASSLGIRGGSGNTIYF	TGCGCCAGCAGCCTAGGTATACGGGGTGGAAGTGGAAACACCATATATTTT
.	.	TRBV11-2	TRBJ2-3	CASSLTATRGGTRDTQYF	TGTGCCAGCAGCCTAACCGCGACTAGGGGGGGGACCCGAGATACGCAGTATTTT
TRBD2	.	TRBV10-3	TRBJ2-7	CAISGGLAGVGEQYF	TGTGCCATCAGTGGGGGACTAGCGGGGGTCGGGGAGCAGTACTTC
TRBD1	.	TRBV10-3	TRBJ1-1	CAIRIQGSVEAFF	TGTGCCATCAGGATACAGGGGTCCGTTGAAGCTTTCTTT
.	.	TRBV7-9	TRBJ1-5	CASSLVGGNQPQHF	TGTGCCAGCAGCTTAGTGGGAGGGAATCAGCCCCAGCATTTT
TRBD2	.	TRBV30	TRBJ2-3	CAWEGLAGGRTDTQYF	TGTGCCTGGGAGGGACTAGCGGGGGGCCGCACAGATACGCAGTATTTT
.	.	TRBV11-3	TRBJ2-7	CASSLDMVGEQYF	TGTGCCAGCAGCTTAGATATGGTCGGTGAGCAGTACTTC
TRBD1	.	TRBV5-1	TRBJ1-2	CASSLDRGSGGYTF	TGCGCCAGCAGCTTGGACAGGGGGTCAGGCGGCTACACCTTC
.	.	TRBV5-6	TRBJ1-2	CASSLIRQAYGYTF	TGTGCCAGCAGCTTAATTCGGCAGGCCTATGGCTACACCTTC
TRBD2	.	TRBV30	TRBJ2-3	CAWSVRGVADTQYF	TGTGCCTGGAGTGTTCGGGGGGTGGCAGATACGCAGTATTTT
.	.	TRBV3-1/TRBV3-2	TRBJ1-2	CASSHRRVDRSYGYTF	TGTGCCAGCAGCCACCGACGGGTTGACAGGTCCTATGGCTACACCTTC
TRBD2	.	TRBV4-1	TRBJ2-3	CASSQDRTSADTQYF	TGCGCCAGCAGCCAAGATAGGACTAGCGCAGATACGCAGTATTTT
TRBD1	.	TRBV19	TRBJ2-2	CASSIGTQGTGELFF	TGTGCCAGTAGTATAGGAACACAGGGGACCGGGGAGCTGTTTTTT
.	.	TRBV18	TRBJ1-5	CASSLNRVFSNQPQHF	TGTGCCAGCTCACTTAACCGGGTCTTTAGCAATCAGCCCCAGCATTTT
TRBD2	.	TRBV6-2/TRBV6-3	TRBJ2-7	CASSPGTTYEQYF	TGTGCCAGCAGTCCCGGGACTACTTACGAGCAGTACTTC